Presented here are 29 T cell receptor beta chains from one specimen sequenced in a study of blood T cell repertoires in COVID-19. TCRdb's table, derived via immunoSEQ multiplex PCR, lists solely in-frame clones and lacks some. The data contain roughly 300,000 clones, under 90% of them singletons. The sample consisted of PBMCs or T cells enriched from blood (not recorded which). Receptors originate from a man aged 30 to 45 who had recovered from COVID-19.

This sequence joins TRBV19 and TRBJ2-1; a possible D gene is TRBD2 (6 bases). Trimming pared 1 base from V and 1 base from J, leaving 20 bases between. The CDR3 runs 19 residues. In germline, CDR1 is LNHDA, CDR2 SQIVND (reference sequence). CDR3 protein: CASSIGGRATTRSYNEQFF. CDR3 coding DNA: TGTGCCAGTAGTATAGGTGGCAGGGCGACGACTAGGTCCTACAATGAGCAGTTCTTC.

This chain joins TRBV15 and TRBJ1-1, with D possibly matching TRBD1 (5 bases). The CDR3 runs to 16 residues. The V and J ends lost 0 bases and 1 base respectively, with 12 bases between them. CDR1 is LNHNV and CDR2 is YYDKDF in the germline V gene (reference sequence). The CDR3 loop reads CATSRDLGQGNTEAFF. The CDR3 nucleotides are TGTGCCACCAGCAGAGATTTGGGGCAGGGGAACACTGAAGCTTTCTTT.

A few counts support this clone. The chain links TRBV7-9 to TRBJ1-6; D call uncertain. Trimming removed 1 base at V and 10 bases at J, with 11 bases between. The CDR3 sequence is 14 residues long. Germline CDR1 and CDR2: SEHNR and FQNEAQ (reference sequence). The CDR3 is CASSLVNSGSPLHF. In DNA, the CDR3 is TGTGCCAGCAGCTTAGTCAACAGTGGGTCACCCCTCCACTTT.

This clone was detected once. In nucleotides, the CDR3 is TGTGCCAGCAGTGCGAGGACAGCCAACTATGGCTACACCTTC. Encoded protein: CASSARTANYGYTF. V is TRBV2 and J is TRBJ1-2, with TRBD1 as a possible D gene (6 bases). Trimming took off 4 bases at V and 2 bases at J, with 11 bases between the two ends. The CDR3 length is 14 residues. Per the germline V gene, CDR1 is SNHLY and CDR2 is FYNNEI.

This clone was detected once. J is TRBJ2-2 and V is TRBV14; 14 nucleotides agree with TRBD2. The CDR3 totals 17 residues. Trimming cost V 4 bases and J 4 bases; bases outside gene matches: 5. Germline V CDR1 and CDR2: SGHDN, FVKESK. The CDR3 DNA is TGTGCCAGCAGCCCGGGACTAGCGGGAGTATTCACCGGGGAGCTGTTTTTT. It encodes CASSPGLAGVFTGELFF.

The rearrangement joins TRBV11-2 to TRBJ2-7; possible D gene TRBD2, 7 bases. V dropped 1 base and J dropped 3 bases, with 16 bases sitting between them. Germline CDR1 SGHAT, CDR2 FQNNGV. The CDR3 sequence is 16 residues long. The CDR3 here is CASSLGWGGVSYEQYF. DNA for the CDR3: TGTGCCAGCAGCTTAGGTTGGGGGGGCGTTAGCTACGAGCAGTACTTC.

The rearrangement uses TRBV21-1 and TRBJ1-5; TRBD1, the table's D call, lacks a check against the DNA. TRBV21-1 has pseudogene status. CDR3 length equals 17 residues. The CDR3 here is CASSKALSGARDQPQHF. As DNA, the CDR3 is TGTGCCAGCAGCAAAGCGCTTTCAGGGGCGCGTGATCAGCCCCAGCATTTT.

The CDR3 here is CASSLSRITEAFF. The DNA for the CDR3 is TGTGCCAGCAGCTTGTCGCGGATAACTGAAGCTTTCTTT. This chain joins TRBV5-6 and TRBJ1-1; D is unresolved. Trimming shortened V by 1 base and J by 5 bases, and 9 bases separated the two germline ends. Per germline, CDR1 SGHDT and CDR2 YYEEEE. This CDR3 comprises 13 residues. Full variable domain (outside the CDR3, taken from reference TRBV5-6 and TRBJ1-1): DAGVTQSPTHLIKTRGQQVTLRCSPKSGHDTVSWYQQALGQGPQFIFQYYEEEERQRGNFPDRFSGHQFPNYSSELNVNALLLGDSALYLCASSLSRITEAFFGQGTRLTVV.

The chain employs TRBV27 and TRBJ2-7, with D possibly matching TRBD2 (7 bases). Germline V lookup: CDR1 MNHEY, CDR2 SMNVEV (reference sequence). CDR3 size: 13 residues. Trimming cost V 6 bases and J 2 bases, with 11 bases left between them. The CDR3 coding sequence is TGTGCCAGCAGCCCCGGGGGGCCCTACGAGCAGTACTTC. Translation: CASSPGGPYEQYF.

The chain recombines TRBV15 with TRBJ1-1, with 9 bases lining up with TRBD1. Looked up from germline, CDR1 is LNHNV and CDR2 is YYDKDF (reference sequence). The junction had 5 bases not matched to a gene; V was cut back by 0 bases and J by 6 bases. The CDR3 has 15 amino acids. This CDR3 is CATSREGQGLSEAFF. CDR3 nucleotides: TGTGCCACCAGCAGAGAAGGACAGGGGCTGTCTGAAGCTTTCTTT.

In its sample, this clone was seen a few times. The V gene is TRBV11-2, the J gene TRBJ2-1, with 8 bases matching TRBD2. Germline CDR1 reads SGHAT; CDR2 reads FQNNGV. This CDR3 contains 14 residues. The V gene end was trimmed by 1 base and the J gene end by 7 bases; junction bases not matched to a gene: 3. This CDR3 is CASSLVAGRNEQFF. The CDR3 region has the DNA TGTGCCAGCAGCTTAGTAGCGGGAAGGAATGAGCAGTTCTTC.

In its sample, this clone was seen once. CDR3 DNA sequence: TGTGCCAGCCCGAAGGGGGGCAGGGGGGCTTTCTTT. It encodes CASPKGGRGAFF. J is TRBJ1-1 and V is TRBV2, with TRBD1 matching over 7 bases. CDR1 and CDR2 (germline): SNHLY, FYNNEI. CDR3 length: 12 amino acids. The junction had 11 bases not matched to a gene; V was cut back by 8 bases and J by 11 bases.

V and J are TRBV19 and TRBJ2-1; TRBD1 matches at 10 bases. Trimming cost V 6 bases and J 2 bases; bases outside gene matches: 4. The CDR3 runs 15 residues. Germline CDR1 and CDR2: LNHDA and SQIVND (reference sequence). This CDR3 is CASRTGQGTYNEQFF. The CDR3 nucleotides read TGTGCCAGTAGGACGGGACAGGGGACCTACAATGAGCAGTTCTTC. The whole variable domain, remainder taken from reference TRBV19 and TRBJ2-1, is DGGITQSPKYLFRKEGQNVTLSCEQNLNHDAMYWYRQDPGQGLRLIYYSQIVNDFQKGDIAEGYSVSREKKESFPLTVTSAQKNPTAFYLCASRTGQGTYNEQFFGPGTRLTVL.

The CDR3 nucleotides read TGTGCCAGCAGTCGCGCCGGACAGGTTAATCAGCCCCAGCATTTT. As protein: CASSRAGQVNQPQHF. V gene TRBV6-2 or TRBV6-3 combines with J gene TRBJ1-5, with 7 bases identical to TRBD1. Losses at the gene ends were 5 bases for V and 4 bases for J; bases not matched to a gene: 8. The CDR3 is 15 amino acids. Germline-derived CDR1 and CDR2 are MNHEY and SVGEGT.

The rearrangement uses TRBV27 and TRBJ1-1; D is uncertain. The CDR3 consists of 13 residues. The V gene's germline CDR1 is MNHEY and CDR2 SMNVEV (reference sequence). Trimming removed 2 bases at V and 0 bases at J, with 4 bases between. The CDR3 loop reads CASSLTMNTEAFF. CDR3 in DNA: TGTGCCAGCAGTTTAACAATGAACACTGAAGCTTTCTTT.

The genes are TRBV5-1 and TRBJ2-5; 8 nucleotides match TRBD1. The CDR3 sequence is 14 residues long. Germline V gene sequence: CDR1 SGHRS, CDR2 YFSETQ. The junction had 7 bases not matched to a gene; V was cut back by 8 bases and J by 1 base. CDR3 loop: CASYLQGVQETQYF. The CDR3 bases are TGCGCCAGTTACTTACAGGGGGTCCAAGAGACCCAGTACTTC.

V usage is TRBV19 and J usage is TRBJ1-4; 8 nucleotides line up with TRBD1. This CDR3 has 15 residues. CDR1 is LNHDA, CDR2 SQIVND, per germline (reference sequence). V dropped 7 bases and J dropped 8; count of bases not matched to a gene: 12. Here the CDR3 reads CASNQPGGGSEKLFF. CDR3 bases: TGTGCCAGTAACCAACCAGGGGGCGGATCAGAAAAACTGTTTTTT.

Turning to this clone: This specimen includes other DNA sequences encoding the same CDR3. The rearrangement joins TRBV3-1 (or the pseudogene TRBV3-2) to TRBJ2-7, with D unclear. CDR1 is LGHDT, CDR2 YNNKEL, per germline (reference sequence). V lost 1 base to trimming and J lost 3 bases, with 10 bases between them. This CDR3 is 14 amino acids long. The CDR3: CASSQGRLSYEQYF. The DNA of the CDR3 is TGTGCCAGCAGCCAAGGAAGACTGAGCTACGAGCAGTACTTC.

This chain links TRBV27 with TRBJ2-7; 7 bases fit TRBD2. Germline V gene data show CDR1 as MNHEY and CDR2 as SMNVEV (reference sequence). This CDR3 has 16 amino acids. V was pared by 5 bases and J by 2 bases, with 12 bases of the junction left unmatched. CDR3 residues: CASSPNNPSGTYEQYF. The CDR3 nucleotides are TGTGCCAGCAGTCCGAATAACCCTAGCGGAACCTACGAGCAGTACTTC.

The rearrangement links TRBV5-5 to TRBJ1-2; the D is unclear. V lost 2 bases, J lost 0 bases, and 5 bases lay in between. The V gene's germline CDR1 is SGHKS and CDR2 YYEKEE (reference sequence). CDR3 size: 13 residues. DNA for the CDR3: TGTGCCAGCAGCTTCTCCCCTAACTATGGCTACACCTTC. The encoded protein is CASSFSPNYGYTF.

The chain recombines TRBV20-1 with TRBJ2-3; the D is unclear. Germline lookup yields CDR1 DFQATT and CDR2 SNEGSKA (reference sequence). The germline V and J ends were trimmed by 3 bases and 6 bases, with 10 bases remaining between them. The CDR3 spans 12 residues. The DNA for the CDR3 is TGCAGTGCTAGTCTCACGAGGGATACGCAGTATTTT. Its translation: CSASLTRDTQYF.

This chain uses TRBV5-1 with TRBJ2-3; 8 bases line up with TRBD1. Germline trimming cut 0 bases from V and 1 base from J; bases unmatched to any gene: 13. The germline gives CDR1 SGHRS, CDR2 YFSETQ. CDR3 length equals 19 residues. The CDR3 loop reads CASSLVGQGWISGTDTQYF. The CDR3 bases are TGCGCCAGCAGCTTGGTAGGACAGGGTTGGATCTCAGGCACAGATACGCAGTATTTT.

CDR3 sequence: CASRPRTANTEAFF. The CDR3 bases are TGTGCCAGCAGGCCCCGGACAGCGAACACTGAAGCTTTCTTT. This sequence joins TRBV3-1 (or the pseudogene TRBV3-2) and TRBJ1-1; weak D call: TRBD1 (6 bases). CDR3 length equals 14 residues. From germline, CDR1 is LGHDT and CDR2 YNNKEL (reference sequence). The V end was cut by 6 bases, the J end by 1 base, with 12 bases between.

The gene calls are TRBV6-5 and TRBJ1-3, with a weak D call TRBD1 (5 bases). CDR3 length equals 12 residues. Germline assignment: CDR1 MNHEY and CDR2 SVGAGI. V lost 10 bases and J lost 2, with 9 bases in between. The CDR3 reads CATETAGNTIYF. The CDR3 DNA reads TGTGCCACCGAGACAGCTGGAAACACCATATATTTT.

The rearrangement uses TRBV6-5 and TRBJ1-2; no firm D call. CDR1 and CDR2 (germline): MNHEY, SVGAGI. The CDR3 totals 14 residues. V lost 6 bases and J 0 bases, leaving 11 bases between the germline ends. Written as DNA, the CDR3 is TGTGCCAGCAGGCGAGACGGGACTAACTATGGCTACACCTTC. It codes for CASRRDGTNYGYTF.

CDR3 coding DNA: TGTGCCAGCAGCTTAGGACTAGCGGGATACAATGAGCAGTTCTTC. Amino acid sequence: CASSLGLAGYNEQFF. The V and J genes are TRBV9 and TRBJ2-1; 12 bases line up with TRBD2. This CDR3 contains 15 residues. The germline V gene encodes CDR1 SGDLS and CDR2 YYNGEE. The V and J ends lost 4 bases and 4 bases, in that order; junction bases with no gene match: 3.

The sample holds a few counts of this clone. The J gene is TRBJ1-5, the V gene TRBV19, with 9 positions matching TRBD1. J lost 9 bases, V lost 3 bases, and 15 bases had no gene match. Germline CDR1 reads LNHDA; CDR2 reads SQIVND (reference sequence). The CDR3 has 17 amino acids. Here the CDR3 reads CASSMRSQGAPLTPQHF. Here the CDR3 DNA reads TGTGCCAGTAGTATGCGATCACAGGGGGCCCCTCTGACGCCCCAGCATTTT.

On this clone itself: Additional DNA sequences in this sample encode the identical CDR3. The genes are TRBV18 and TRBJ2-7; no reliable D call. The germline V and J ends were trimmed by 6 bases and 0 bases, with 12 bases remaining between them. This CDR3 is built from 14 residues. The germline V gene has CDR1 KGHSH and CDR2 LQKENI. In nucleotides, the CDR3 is TGTGCCAGCTCCCCCCTAGATAGCTCCTACGAGCAGTACTTC. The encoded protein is CASSPLDSSYEQYF. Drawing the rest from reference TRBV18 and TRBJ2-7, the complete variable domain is NAGVMQNPRHLVRRRGQEARLRCSPMKGHSHVYWYRQLPEEGLKFMVYLQKENIIDESGMPKERFSAEFPKEGPSILRIQQVVRGDSAAYFCASSPLDSSYEQYFGPGTRLTVT.

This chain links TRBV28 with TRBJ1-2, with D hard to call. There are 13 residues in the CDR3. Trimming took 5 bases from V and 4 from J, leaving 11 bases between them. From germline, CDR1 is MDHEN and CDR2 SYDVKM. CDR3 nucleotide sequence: TGTGCCAGCAGTGCGCAGGTCGGCTATGGCTACACCTTC. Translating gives CASSAQVGYGYTF.